The entry below gives a single TCR beta chain sequence along with its context. Its antigen is unidentified. The sample originates from a study of shared clonotypes between healthy human individuals. Study results and caveats: On the whole, naive subsets had larger estimated richness than memory subsets had.

TCRdb's copy holds only in-frame clones and misses some; the assay was immunoSEQ multiplex PCR. Here the sample spans more than 2,000,000 clones, approximately 93% being singletons. Germline CDR1 reads SGHNT; CDR2 reads YYREEE (reference sequence). The CDR3 extends over 15 amino acids. The J segment lost 2 bases and the V segment lost 2 bases, leaving 1 base of the junction unmatched. Input material: naive CD4+ T cells from PBMCs. As to subset: CD45RA+ positively selected. This sequence was found in a man in his late teens or twenties in good health. Some clones in this sample may be carry-over from other donors' samples. The V call is TRBV5-4, the J call TRBJ2-7; 13 bases map to TRBD2. The DNA for the CDR3 is TGTGCCAGCAGCTTAGGGACTAGCGGGACCTACGAGCAGTACTTC. Translated: CASSLGTSGTYEQYF.